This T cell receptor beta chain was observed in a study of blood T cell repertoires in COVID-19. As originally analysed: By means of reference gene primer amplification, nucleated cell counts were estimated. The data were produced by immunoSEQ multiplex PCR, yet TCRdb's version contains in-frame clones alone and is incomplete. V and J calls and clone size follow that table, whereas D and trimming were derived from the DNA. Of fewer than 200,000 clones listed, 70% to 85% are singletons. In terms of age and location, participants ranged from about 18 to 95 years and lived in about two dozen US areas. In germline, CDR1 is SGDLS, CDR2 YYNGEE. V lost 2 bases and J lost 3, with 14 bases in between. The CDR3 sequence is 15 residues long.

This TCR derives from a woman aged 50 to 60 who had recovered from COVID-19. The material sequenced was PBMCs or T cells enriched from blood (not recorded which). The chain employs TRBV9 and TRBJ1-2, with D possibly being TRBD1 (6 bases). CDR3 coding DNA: TGTGCCAGCAGCGTTAGTGGGGGCGCCCACTATGGCTACACCTTC. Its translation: CASSVSGGAHYGYTF.